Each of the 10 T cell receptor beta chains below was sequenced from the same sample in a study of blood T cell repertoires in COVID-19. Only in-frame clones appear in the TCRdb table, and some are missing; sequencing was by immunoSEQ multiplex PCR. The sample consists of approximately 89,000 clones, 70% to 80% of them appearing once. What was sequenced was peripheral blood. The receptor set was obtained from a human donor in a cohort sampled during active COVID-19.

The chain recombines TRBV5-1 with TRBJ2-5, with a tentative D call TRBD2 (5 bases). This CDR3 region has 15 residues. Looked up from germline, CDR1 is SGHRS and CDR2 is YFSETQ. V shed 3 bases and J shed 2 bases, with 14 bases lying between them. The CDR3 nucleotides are TGCGCCAGCAGCTCCACTCCTAGCCGACAAGAGACCCAGTACTTC. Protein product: CASSSTPSRQETQYF.

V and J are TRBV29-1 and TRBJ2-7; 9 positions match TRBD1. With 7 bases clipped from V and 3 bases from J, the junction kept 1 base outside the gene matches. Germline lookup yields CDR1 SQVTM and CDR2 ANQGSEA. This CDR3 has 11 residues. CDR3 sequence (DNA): TGCAGCGGGGGACAGGGCTACGAGCAGTACTTC. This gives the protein CSGGQGYEQYF.

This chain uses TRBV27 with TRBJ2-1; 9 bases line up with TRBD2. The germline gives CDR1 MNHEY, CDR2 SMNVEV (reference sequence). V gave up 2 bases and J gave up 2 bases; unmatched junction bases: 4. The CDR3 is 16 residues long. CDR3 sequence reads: CASSLGAGGAYNEQFF. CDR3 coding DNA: TGTGCCAGCAGTTTAGGAGCGGGAGGAGCCTACAATGAGCAGTTCTTC.

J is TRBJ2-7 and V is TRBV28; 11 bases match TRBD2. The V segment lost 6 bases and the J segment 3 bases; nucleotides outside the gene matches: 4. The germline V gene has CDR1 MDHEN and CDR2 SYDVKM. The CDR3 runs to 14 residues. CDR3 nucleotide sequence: TGTGCCAGCAGCGAAACTAGCGGGAGCTACGAGCAGTACTTC. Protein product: CASSETSGSYEQYF.

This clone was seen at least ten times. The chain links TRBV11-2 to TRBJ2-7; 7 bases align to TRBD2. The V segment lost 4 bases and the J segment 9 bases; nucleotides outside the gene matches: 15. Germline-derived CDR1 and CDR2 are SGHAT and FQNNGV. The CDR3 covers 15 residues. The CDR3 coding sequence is TGTGCCAGCAGCTCCACCGGGACTACCTCGGCGTTGCAGTACTTC. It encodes CASSSTGTTSALQYF.

The CDR3 region has the DNA TGTGCCATCAGTGCAGGGACAGGGATGAACACTGAAGCTTTCTTT. This sequence encodes CAISAGTGMNTEAFF. J is TRBJ1-1 and V is TRBV10-3; TRBD1 matches 9 bases. V lost 4 bases and J lost 0; bases outside the gene matches: 3. Germline V CDR1 and CDR2: ENHRY, SYGVKD. This CDR3 spans 15 amino acids.

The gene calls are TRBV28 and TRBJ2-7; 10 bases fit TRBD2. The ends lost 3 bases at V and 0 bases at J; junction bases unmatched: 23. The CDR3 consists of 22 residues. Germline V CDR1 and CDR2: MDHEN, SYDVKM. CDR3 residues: CASSFPAMPGTSVTSNSYEQYF. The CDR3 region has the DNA TGTGCCAGCAGTTTCCCCGCCATGCCCGGGACTAGCGTAACCTCAAACTCCTACGAGCAGTACTTC.

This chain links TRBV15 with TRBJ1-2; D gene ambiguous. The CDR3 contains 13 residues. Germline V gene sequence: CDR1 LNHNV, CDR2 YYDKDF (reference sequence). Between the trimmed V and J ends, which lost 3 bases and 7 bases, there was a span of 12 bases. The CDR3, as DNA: TGTGCCACCAGCAGCGTCTGGGAGGCTGGCTACACCTTC. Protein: CATSSVWEAGYTF.

CDR3 loop: CASSLGGPQETQYF. CDR3 coding DNA: TGTGCCAGCAGCTTAGGTGGCCCACAAGAGACCCAGTACTTC. The chain uses TRBV7-2 and TRBJ2-5; D remains ambiguous. Trimming took off 1 base at V and 2 bases at J, with 8 bases between the two ends. The CDR3 extends over 14 amino acids. Germline assignment: CDR1 SGHTA and CDR2 FQGNSA.

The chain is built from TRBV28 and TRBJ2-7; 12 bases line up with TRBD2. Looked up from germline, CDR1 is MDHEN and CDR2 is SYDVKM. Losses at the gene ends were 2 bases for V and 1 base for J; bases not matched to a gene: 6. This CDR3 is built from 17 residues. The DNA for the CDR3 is TGTGCCAGCAGTTTACCAGGACTAGCGGGGACTTCCTACGAGCAGTACTTC. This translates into CASSLPGLAGTSYEQYF.